Each of the 24 T cell receptor beta chains below was sequenced from the same sample in a study of T-cell reconstitution after alpha-beta-depleted transplantation in children. Preparing the TCRbeta library involved the use of unique molecular identifiers. In TCRdb, the PCR reads were re-called with MiXCR into one record per CDR3 protein. The table lists 44,000 or so distinct CDR3 sequences, about 9% of them singletons. The sequencing used PBMCs, mostly from graft donor cells, collected 60 days after TCRalphabeta/CD19-depleted stem cell transplant. Receptor source: a male patient between 2 and 10 years old who had a stem cell transplant for chronic granulomatous disease, so the T cells may come from the graft donor.

This clonotype was detected ten times or more. The chain couples TRBV9 to TRBJ1-1; D gene unclear. Germline CDR1 reads SGDLS; CDR2 reads YYNGEE. Trimming took 1 base from V and 3 from J, leaving 7 bases between them. There are 13 residues in the CDR3. CDR3 residues: CASSVRWDTEAFF. The CDR3 coding sequence is TGTGCCAGCAGCGTACGTTGGGACACTGAAGCTTTCTTT.

The chain combines TRBV6-5 with TRBJ1-2; 7 nucleotides agree with TRBD1. V shed 1 base and J 5 bases; nucleotides not matched to a gene: 7. Germline loops: CDR1 MNHEY, CDR2 SVGAGI. The CDR3 extends over 15 amino acids. The CDR3 DNA sequence: TGTGCCAGCAGTTACTACCAGGGGGTGCAGTATGGCTACACCTTC. Protein: CASSYYQGVQYGYTF.

This clonotype was counted many times. The chain joins TRBV6-1 to TRBJ2-3; D call uncertain. The V and J ends lost 3 bases and 4 bases respectively, with 5 bases between them. The CDR3 sequence is 12 residues long. The V gene's germline CDR1 is MNHNS and CDR2 SASEGT. The chain's CDR3 is CASSEGPDTQYF. CDR3 nucleotide sequence: TGTGCCAGCAGTGAGGGTCCAGATACGCAGTATTTT.

The sample holds many counts of this clonotype. The V gene is TRBV6-2 or TRBV6-3, the J gene TRBJ1-5; no reliable D call. Germline V gene data show CDR1 as MNHEY and CDR2 as SVGEGT. This CDR3 is built from 15 residues. The ends were cut back, 1 base at V and 4 bases at J, with 11 bases in the middle. The CDR3 is CASSYWGNKNQPQHF. The CDR3 DNA is TGTGCCAGCAGTTACTGGGGAAACAAAAATCAGCCCCAGCATTTT.

At least ten counts were recorded for this clonotype. This rearrangement joins TRBV19 to TRBJ1-5; D remains unclear. The CDR3 loop spans 13 amino acids. Germline V lookup: CDR1 LNHDA, CDR2 SQIVND (reference sequence). The V gene lost 1 base and the J gene lost 3 bases, with 4 bases spanning the gap. In DNA form, the CDR3 reads TGTGCCAGTAGTATAGGGGACAATCAGCCCCAGCATTTT. Translating it yields CASSIGDNQPQHF.

This clonotype was counted a few times. The chain is built from TRBV7-9 and TRBJ1-1, with D perhaps matching TRBD1 (5 bases). Germline CDR1 reads SEHNR; CDR2 reads FQNEAQ (reference sequence). The ends were cut back, 1 base at V and 3 bases at J, with 12 bases in the middle. CDR3 length: 15 residues. CDR3 residues: CASSLGGAGDTEAFF. CDR3 in DNA: TGTGCCAGCAGCTTAGGAGGAGCGGGGGACACTGAAGCTTTCTTT.

This clonotype was observed many times. The V call is TRBV28, the J call TRBJ1-2, with TRBD1 as a possible D gene (5 bases). CDR1 and CDR2 from the germline V gene are MDHEN and SYDVKM. The CDR3 length is 15 residues. V was cut by 6 bases and J by 4 bases, with 18 bases left in between. The CDR3 DNA follows: TGTGCCAGCAGGTCCGACCGGGACCCGTCCTATGGCTACACCTTC. It codes for CASRSDRDPSYGYTF.

The chain employs TRBV6-1 and TRBJ1-5; tentative D call: TRBD1 (5 bases). Germline V gives CDR1 MNHNS, CDR2 SASEGT. Trimming removed 8 bases from V and 10 bases from J, with 18 bases in between. There are 13 residues in the CDR3. The CDR3 reads CASWGGLEGPQHF. CDR3 DNA sequence: TGTGCCAGCTGGGGGGGTCTCGAGGGACCCCAGCATTTT.

The CDR3 is CASSPGLAGPQFF. CDR3 nucleotide sequence: TGTGCCAGCAGCCCTGGACTAGCGGGGCCTCAGTTCTTC. This chain joins TRBV14 and TRBJ2-1; the match to TRBD2 covers 12 bases. V was pared by 4 bases and J by 13 bases, with 5 bases of the junction left unmatched. The V gene's germline CDR1 is SGHDN and CDR2 FVKESK. The CDR3 runs 13 residues.

This clonotype was observed at least ten times. The CDR3 sequence is CASSEVGLGGVAGELFF. CDR3 coding DNA: TGTGCCAGCAGTGAAGTTGGACTAGGGGGGGTGGCCGGGGAGCTGTTTTTT. The chain joins TRBV2 to TRBJ2-2; D perhaps matches TRBD2 (7 bases). V lost 1 base and J lost 6, with 18 bases in between. Germline values: CDR1 SNHLY, CDR2 FYNNEI. CDR3 length: 17 amino acids.

At least ten counts were recorded for this clonotype. The chain uses TRBV7-8 and TRBJ2-5, with TRBD2 identical over 7 bases. V lost 2 bases to trimming and J lost 5 bases; unmatched junction nucleotides: 11. CDR1 is SGHVS, CDR2 FQNEAQ, per germline. CDR3 length: 16 residues. The CDR3 bases are TGTGCCAGCAGCTTAAGCGGCGGGAGATCCAGCGAGACCCAGTACTTC. Protein sequence: CASSLSGGRSSETQYF.

This clonotype has a handful of counts. CDR3 DNA: TGTGCCAGTAGTATCGGCTCGACAGGGGGCAATCAGCCCCAGCATTTT. Translating it yields CASSIGSTGGNQPQHF. The chain employs TRBV19 and TRBJ1-5, with TRBD1 matching over 8 bases. The CDR3 extends over 16 amino acids. V was pared by 3 bases and J by 2 bases, with 6 bases of the junction left unmatched. Germline CDR1 reads LNHDA; CDR2 reads SQIVND (reference sequence).

By share of the sample, this clonotype is large (0.1 to 1%). The genes are TRBV12-3 or TRBV12-4 and TRBJ2-5; 14 nucleotides match TRBD2. Trimming took 6 bases from V and 5 from J; bases not matched to a gene: 14. CDR3 length: 18 amino acids. CDR3 protein: CASRGGYGTSGSWETQYF. The CDR3 bases are TGTGCCAGCAGGGGGGGATACGGGACTAGCGGGAGCTGGGAGACCCAGTACTTC.

At least ten counts were recorded for this clonotype. The chain carries TRBV9 and TRBJ2-1; 9 bases fit TRBD1. The germline V gene encodes CDR1 SGDLS and CDR2 YYNGEE. V lost 2 bases, J lost 6 bases, and 6 bases stayed unmatched. The CDR3 runs 15 residues. The CDR3, as DNA: TGTGCCAGCAGCGTGTGGGACAGGGACTTCAATGAGCAGTTCTTC. This gives the protein CASSVWDRDFNEQFF.

At least ten counts were recorded for this clonotype. The rearrangement links TRBV7-2 to TRBJ2-5; 7 bases match TRBD2. In germline, CDR1 is SGHTA, CDR2 FQGNSA. This CDR3 has 17 residues. The V and J ends lost 1 base and 6 bases, in that order; junction bases with no gene match: 14. The DNA for the CDR3 is TGTGCCAGCAGCTTAGTAGGGGAGTCTAGCGGTTTGAAGACCCAGTACTTC. Its protein product is CASSLVGESSGLKTQYF. Full variable domain (outside the CDR3, taken from reference TRBV7-2 and TRBJ2-5): GAGVSQSPSNKVTEKGKDVELRCDPISGHTALYWYRQSLGQGLEFLIYFQGNSAPDKSGLPSDRFSAERTGGSVSTLTIQRTQQEDSAVYLCASSLVGESSGLKTQYFGPGTRLLVL.

This clonotype showed up many times. The rearrangement links TRBV20-1 to TRBJ2-5; TRBD1 matches at 8 bases. The V gene end was trimmed by 7 bases and the J gene end by 4 bases; junction bases not matched to a gene: 8. This CDR3 region has 13 residues. Germline lookup yields CDR1 DFQATT and CDR2 SNEGSKA (reference sequence). As DNA, the CDR3 is TGCAGTGTTCCACAGGGGGAGGCAGAGACCCAGTACTTC. Translation gives CSVPQGEAETQYF.

The sample holds many counts of this clonotype. The chain joins TRBV12-3 or TRBV12-4 to TRBJ1-3; D is ambiguous. V shed 3 bases and J shed 0 bases, with 9 bases lying between them. The CDR3 runs 15 residues. The CDR3 DNA is TGTGCCAGCAGTTTTATGGTTCCCTCTGGAAACACCATATATTTT. Amino acids: CASSFMVPSGNTIYF.

This clonotype was seen many times. The rearrangement links TRBV12-3 or TRBV12-4 to TRBJ1-2, with 8 bases lining up with TRBD1. The CDR3 has 14 residues. V lost 1 base and J lost 4; bases outside the gene matches: 2. CDR3 residues: CASSLGTGTYGYTF. CDR3 DNA sequence: TGTGCCAGCAGTTTAGGGACAGGGACCTATGGCTACACCTTC.

The CDR3: CASSHKLAAYNEQFF. DNA for the CDR3: TGTGCCAGCAGCCACAAACTAGCGGCTTACAATGAGCAGTTCTTC. This chain uses TRBV14 with TRBJ2-1, with 8 nucleotides matching TRBD2. Trimming cost V 3 bases and J 4 bases; bases outside gene matches: 5. Germline CDR1 and CDR2: SGHDN and FVKESK. The CDR3 runs to 15 residues.

This clonotype was counted at least ten times. The chain joins TRBV28 to TRBJ1-5, with a possible D match to TRBD1 (5 bases). Trimming left V 7 bases short and J 7 bases short, with 17 bases between. The CDR3 extends over 14 amino acids. Germline V gene sequence: CDR1 MDHEN, CDR2 SYDVKM. The DNA for the CDR3 is TGTGCCAGCACCGTCCCAGGGTTTGAACAGCCCCAGCATTTT. Translation gives CASTVPGFEQPQHF.

This clonotype was recorded many times. This sequence joins TRBV30 and TRBJ2-1; the D is unclear. The germline V gene encodes CDR1 GTSNPN and CDR2 SVGIG (reference sequence). V dropped 4 bases and J dropped 0 bases, with 10 bases sitting between them. The CDR3 spans 14 residues. As DNA, the CDR3 is TGTGCCTGGATCAGGAGTCTCTCCTACAATGAGCAGTTCTTC. The encoded protein is CAWIRSLSYNEQFF.

The rearrangement uses TRBV11-2 and TRBJ2-7; the D is unclear. Germline values: CDR1 SGHAT, CDR2 FQNNGV. The CDR3 is 13 amino acids. The germline V and J ends were trimmed by 2 bases and 5 bases, with 10 bases remaining between them. This CDR3 is CASSLFPRDEQYF. CDR3 in DNA: TGTGCCAGCAGCTTATTCCCACGCGACGAGCAGTACTTC.

This clonotype was counted many times. The chain carries TRBV10-3 and TRBJ2-5; TRBD2 agrees at 13 bases. Trimming cost V 4 bases and J 0 bases; bases outside gene matches: 17. Looked up from germline, CDR1 is ENHRY and CDR2 is SYGVKD. The CDR3 has 21 residues. CDR3 nucleotide sequence: TGTGCCATCAGTGTCCGTAAACCCGGGACTAGCGGGACTCTGAACCAAGAGACCCAGTACTTC. Amino acids: CAISVRKPGTSGTLNQETQYF.

J is TRBJ2-1 and V is TRBV12-3 or TRBV12-4; 10 nucleotides align to TRBD2. The V gene end was trimmed by 6 bases and the J gene end by 4 bases; junction bases not matched to a gene: 6. This CDR3 region has 15 residues. CDR3 bases: TGTGCCAGCAGCAGACTAGCGGGTGAATACAATGAGCAGTTCTTC. Translation gives CASSRLAGEYNEQFF.